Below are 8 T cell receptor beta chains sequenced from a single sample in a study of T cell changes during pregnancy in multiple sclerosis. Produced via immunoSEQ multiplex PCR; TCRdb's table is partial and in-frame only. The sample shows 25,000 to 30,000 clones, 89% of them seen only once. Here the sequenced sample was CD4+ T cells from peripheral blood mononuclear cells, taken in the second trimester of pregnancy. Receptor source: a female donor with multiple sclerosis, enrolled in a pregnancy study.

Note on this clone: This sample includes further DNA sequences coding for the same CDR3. Here the CDR3 reads CASSLATGGHAYNEQFF. The DNA of the CDR3 is TGCGCCAGCAGCCTGGCGACAGGGGGGCACGCCTACAATGAGCAGTTCTTC. The J gene is TRBJ2-1, the V gene TRBV5-1; TRBD1 matches at 9 bases. There are 17 residues in the CDR3. The J segment lost 2 bases and the V segment lost 4 bases, leaving 10 bases of the junction unmatched. The germline CDR1 and CDR2 sequences are SGHRS and YFSETQ.

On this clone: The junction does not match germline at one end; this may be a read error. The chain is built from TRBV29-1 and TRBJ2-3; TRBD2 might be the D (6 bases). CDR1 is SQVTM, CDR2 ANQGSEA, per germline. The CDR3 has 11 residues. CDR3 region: CSVELPGGYFF. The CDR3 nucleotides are TGCAGCGTTGAATTGCCAGGAGGGTATTTTTTT.

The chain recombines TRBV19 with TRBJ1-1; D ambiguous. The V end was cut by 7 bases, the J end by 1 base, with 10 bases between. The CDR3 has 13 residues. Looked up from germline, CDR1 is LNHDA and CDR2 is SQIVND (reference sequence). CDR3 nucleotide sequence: TGTGCCAGTAACGAGAGAACGAACACTGAAGCTTTCTTT. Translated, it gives CASNERTNTEAFF.

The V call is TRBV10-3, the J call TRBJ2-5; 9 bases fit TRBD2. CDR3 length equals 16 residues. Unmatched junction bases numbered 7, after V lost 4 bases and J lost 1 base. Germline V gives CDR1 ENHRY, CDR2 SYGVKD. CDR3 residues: CAISGRASGAQETQYF. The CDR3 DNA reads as TGTGCCATCAGTGGTAGGGCTAGCGGGGCCCAAGAGACCCAGTACTTC.

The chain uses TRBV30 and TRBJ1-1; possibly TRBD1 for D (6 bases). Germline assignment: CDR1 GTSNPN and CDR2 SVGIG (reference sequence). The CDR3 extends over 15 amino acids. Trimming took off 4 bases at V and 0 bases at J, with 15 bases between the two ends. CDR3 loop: CAWKMNRDMNTEAFF. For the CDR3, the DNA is TGTGCCTGGAAAATGAACAGGGATATGAACACTGAAGCTTTCTTT.

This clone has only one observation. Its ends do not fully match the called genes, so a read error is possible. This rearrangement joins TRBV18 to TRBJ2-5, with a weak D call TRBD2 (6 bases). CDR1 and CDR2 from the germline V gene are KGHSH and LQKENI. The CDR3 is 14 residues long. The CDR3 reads CASSLGFLRETQYF. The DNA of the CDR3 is TGTGCCAGCTCACTAGGGTTCCTCCGGGAGACTCAGTACTTC.

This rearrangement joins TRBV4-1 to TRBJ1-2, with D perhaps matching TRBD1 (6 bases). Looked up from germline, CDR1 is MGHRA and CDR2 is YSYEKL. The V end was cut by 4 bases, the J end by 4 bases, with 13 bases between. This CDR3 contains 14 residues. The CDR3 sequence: CASSPTTGLYGYTF. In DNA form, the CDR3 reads TGCGCCAGCAGCCCAACGACAGGACTCTATGGCTACACCTTC.

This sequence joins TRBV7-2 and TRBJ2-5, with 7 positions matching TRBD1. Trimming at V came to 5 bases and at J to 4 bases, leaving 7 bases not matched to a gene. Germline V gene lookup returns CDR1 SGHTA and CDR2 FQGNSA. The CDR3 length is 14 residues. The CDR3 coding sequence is TGTGCCAGCAGCCCCAGACAGGGAAGAGAGACCCAGTACTTC. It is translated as CASSPRQGRETQYF.